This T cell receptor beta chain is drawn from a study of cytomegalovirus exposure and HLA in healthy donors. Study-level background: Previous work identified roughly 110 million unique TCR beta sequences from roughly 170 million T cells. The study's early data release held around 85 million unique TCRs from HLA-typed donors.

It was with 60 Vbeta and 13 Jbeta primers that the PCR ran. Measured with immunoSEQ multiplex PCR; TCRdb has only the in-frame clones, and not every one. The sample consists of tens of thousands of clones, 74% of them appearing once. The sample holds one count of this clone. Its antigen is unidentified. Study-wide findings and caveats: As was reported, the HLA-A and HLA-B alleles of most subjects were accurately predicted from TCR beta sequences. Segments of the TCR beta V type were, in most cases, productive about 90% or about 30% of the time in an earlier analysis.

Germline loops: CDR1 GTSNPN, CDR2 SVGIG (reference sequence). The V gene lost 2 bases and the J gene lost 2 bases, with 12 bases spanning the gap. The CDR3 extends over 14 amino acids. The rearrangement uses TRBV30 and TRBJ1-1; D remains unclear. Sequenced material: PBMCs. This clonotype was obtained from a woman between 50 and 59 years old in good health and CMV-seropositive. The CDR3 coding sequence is TGTGCCTGGAGTAAGTTGGCCCGAAACACTGAAGCTTTCTTT. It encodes CAWSKLARNTEAFF.